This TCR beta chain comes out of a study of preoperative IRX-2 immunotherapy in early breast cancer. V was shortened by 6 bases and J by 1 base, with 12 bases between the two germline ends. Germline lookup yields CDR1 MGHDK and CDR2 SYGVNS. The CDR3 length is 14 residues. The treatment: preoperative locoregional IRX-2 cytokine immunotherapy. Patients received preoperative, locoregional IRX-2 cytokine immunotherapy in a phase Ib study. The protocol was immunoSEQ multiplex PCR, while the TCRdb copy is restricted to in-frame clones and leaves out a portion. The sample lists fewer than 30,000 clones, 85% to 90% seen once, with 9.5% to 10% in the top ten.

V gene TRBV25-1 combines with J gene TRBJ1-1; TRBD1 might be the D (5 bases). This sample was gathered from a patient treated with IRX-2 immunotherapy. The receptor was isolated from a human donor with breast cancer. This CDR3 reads CASRGVGENTEAFF. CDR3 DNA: TGTGCCAGCAGGGGGGTCGGGGAGAACACTGAAGCTTTCTTT.